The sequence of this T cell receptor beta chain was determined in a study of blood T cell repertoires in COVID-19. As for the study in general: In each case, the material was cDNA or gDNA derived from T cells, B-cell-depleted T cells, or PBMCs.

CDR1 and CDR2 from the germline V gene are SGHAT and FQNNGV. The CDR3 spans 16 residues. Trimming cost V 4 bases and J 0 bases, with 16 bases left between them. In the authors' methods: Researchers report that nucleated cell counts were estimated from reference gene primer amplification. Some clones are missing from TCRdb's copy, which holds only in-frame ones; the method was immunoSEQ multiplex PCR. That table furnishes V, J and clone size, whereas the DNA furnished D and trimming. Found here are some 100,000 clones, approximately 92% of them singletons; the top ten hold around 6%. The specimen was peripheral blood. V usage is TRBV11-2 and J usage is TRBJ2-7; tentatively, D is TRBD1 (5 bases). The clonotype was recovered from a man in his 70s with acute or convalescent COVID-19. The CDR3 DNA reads TGTGCCAGCAGCTCTCACCAACAGGACGACTCCTACGAGCAGTACTTC. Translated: CASSSHQQDDSYEQYF.